Presented here are 4 T cell receptor beta chains from one specimen sequenced in a study of T-cell reconstitution after alpha-beta-depleted transplantation in children. No antigens are known for them. Notes on the study in general: T-cell counts and diversity at one year following transplant were attributed mainly to newly produced T cells.

The authors prepared the TCRbeta library with unique molecular identifiers. TCRdb re-derived calls from the PCR reads in MiXCR, one entry per CDR3 protein. The sample lists 250,000 to 300,000 distinct CDR3 sequences, about 7.3% occurring once. The starting material was peripheral blood, obtained 360 days after TCRalphabeta/CD19-depleted stem cell transplant. These receptors originate from a female patient between 2 and 10 years old who had a stem cell transplant for Fanconi anemia, so the T cells may come from the graft donor.

This chain joins TRBV14 and TRBJ1-6; D gene unclear. Germline V lookup: CDR1 SGHDN, CDR2 FVKESK. This CDR3 comprises 13 residues. V lost 0 bases and J 7 bases, leaving 4 bases between the germline ends. The CDR3 region is CASSQEWNSPLHF. CDR3 nucleotide sequence: TGTGCCAGCAGCCAAGAATGGAATTCACCCCTCCACTTT.

This clonotype was detected ten times or more. The J gene is TRBJ2-7, the V gene TRBV7-6; 9 bases fit TRBD1. J gave up 6 bases and V 4 bases, and 10 bases lay outside the gene matches. Germline values: CDR1 SGHVS, CDR2 FNYEAQ. The CDR3 runs 15 residues. The CDR3 loop reads CASSSVRDRATEQYF. DNA of the CDR3: TGTGCCAGCAGCTCGGTGCGGGACAGGGCGACCGAGCAGTACTTC.

This clonotype was counted only a few times. The chain carries TRBV18 and TRBJ1-2, with a tentative D call TRBD1 (5 bases). The germline V gene has CDR1 KGHSH and CDR2 LQKENI. V was clipped by 3 bases and J by 2 bases, with 13 bases between them. CDR3 length: 15 residues. CDR3 sequence: CASSPSGEGNYGYTF. CDR3 coding DNA: TGTGCCAGCTCACCCTCGGGGGAGGGGAACTATGGCTACACCTTC. Drawing the rest from reference TRBV18 and TRBJ1-2, the complete variable domain is NAGVMQNPRHLVRRRGQEARLRCSPMKGHSHVYWYRQLPEEGLKFMVYLQKENIIDESGMPKERFSAEFPKEGPSILRIQQVVRGDSAAYFCASSPSGEGNYGYTFGSGTRLTVV.

The V gene is TRBV5-1, the J gene TRBJ1-2; a possible D gene is TRBD1 (6 bases). The CDR3 runs to 15 residues. V was shortened by 2 bases and J by 4 bases, with 15 bases between the two germline ends. CDR1 and CDR2 from the germline V gene are SGHRS and YFSETQ. The CDR3: CASSFDRDIGYGYTF. DNA of the CDR3: TGCGCCAGCAGCTTCGACCGGGACATCGGCTATGGCTACACCTTC.